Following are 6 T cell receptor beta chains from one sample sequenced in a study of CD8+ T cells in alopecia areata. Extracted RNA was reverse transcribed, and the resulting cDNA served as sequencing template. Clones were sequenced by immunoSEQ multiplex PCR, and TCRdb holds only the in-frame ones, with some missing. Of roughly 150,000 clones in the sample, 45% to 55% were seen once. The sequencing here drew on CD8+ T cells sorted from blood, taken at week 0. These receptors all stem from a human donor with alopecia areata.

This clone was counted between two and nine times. The chain's CDR3 is CSVRDKSNYGYTF. In DNA, the CDR3 is TGCAGCGTAAGGGACAAATCTAACTATGGCTACACCTTC. The chain combines TRBV29-1 with TRBJ1-2; possible D gene TRBD1, 6 bases. CDR1 and CDR2 (germline): SQVTM, ANQGSEA. V dropped 6 bases and J dropped 0 bases, with 11 bases sitting between them. The CDR3 contains 13 residues.

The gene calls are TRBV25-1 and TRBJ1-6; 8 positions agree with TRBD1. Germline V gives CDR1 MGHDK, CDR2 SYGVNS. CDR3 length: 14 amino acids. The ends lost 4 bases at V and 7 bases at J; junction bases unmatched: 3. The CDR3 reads CASSVRGRNSPLHF. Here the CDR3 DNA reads TGTGCCAGCAGTGTCAGGGGGCGGAATTCACCCCTCCACTTT.

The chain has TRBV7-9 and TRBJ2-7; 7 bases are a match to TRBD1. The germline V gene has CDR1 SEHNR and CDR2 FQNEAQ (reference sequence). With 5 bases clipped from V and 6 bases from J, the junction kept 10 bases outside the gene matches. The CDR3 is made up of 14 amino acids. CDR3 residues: CASSNDREGTEQYF. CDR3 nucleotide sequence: TGTGCCAGCAGCAACGACAGGGAAGGGACCGAGCAGTACTTC.

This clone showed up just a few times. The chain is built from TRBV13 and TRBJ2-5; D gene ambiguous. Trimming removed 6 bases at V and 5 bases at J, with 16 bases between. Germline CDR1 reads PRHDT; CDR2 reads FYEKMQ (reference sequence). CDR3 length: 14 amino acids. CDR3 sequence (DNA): TGTGCCAGCAGTCCCCCGGGCGACGAGGAGACCCAGTACTTC. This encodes CASSPPGDEETQYF.

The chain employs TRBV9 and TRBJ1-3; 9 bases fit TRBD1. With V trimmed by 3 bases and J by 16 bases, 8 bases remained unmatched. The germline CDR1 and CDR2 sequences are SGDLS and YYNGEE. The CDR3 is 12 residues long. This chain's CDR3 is CASSGDRANKYF. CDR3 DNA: TGTGCCAGCAGCGGGGACAGGGCCAATAAGTATTTT.

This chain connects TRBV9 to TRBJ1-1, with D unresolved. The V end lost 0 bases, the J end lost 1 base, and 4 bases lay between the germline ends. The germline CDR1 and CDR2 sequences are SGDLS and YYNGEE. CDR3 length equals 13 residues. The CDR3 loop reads CASSVETNTEAFF. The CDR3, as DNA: TGTGCCAGCAGCGTAGAGACGAACACTGAAGCTTTCTTT.